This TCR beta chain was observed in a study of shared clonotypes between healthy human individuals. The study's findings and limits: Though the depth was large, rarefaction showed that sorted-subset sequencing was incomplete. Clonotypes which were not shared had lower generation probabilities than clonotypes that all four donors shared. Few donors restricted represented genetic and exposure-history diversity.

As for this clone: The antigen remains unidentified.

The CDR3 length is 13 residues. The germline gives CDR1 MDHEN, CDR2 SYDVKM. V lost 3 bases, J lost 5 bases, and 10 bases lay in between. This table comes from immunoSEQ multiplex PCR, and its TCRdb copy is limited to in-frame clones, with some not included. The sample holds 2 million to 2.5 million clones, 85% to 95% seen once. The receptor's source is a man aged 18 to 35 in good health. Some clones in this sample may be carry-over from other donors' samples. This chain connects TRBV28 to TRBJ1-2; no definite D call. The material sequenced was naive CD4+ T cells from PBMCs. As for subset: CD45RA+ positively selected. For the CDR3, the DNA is TGTGCCAGCAGTTTTCGGCCACAGTATGGCTACACCTTC. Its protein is CASSFRPQYGYTF.